This TCR beta chain is drawn from a study of response to subunit inactivated influenza vaccine. The study's findings and limits: The study's authors posited that every seasonal influenza vaccination enlists few new T cells.

Many counts were recorded for this clonotype. The antigen remains unidentified. There are 12 residues in the CDR3. V gave up 2 bases and J gave up 8 bases, with 6 bases separating them. One entry per CDR3 protein results from TCRdb running MiXCR on the RT-PCR reads. The data show more than 400,000 distinct CDR3 sequences, around 7.9% seen once. The clonotype comes from a man aged 50-75 years who received an inactivated influenza vaccine. Specimen: PBMCs from blood, collected less than 30 months after vaccination. The chain links TRBV12-3 or TRBV12-4 to TRBJ2-2, with D possibly TRBD1 on 5 matching bases. DNA of the CDR3: TGTGCCAGCAGTTTACAGGGAGGGGAGCTGTTTTTT. Encoded protein: CASSLQGGELFF.